The 24 T cell receptor beta chains below were found in one sample sequenced in a study of blood T cell repertoires in COVID-19. This table comes from immunoSEQ multiplex PCR, and its TCRdb copy is limited to in-frame clones, with some not included. Counted here are approximately 110,000 clones, approximately 79% occurring once; the ten biggest clones make up 20% to 25%. Sequencing was carried out using peripheral blood. Receptors were obtained from a man aged 70-80 years with active or convalescent COVID-19.

The J gene is TRBJ1-2, the V gene TRBV27, with 11 positions matching TRBD1. The V and J ends lost 6 bases and 6 bases, in that order; junction bases with no gene match: 12. Germline V gives CDR1 MNHEY, CDR2 SMNVEV (reference sequence). The CDR3 loop spans 16 amino acids. CDR3 protein: CASSPRTSDRGHGYTF. The CDR3 DNA follows: TGTGCCAGCAGCCCCAGGACGTCGGACAGGGGGCATGGCTACACCTTC.

The rearrangement links TRBV6-6 to TRBJ1-5, with TRBD1 identical over 8 bases. V dropped 1 base and J dropped 5; count of bases not matched to a gene: 7. Germline values: CDR1 MNHNY, CDR2 SVGAGI (reference sequence). The CDR3 sequence is 16 residues long. The CDR3 is CASSYLLPGQDQPQHF. The CDR3 bases are TGTGCCAGCAGTTACTTATTACCGGGACAGGATCAGCCCCAGCATTTT.

The chain links TRBV6-7 to TRBJ1-2; D unresolved. TRBV6-7 is noted as an ORF with a role that remains uncertain. The germline V and J ends were trimmed by 5 bases and 0 bases, with 25 bases remaining between them. The CDR3 runs 19 residues. CDR3 region: CASSNPKFEGPLANYGYTF. CDR3 DNA: TGTGCCAGCAGTAACCCCAAGTTTGAGGGTCCCTTAGCTAACTATGGCTACACCTTC.

The chain carries TRBV2 and TRBJ1-5; D remains unclear. Trimming removed 2 bases from V and 0 bases from J, with 5 bases in between. Germline assignment: CDR1 SNHLY and CDR2 FYNNEI. The length of the CDR3 is 14 residues. CDR3: CASSEFYSNQPQHF. The CDR3 DNA follows: TGTGCCAGCAGTGAATTCTATAGCAATCAGCCCCAGCATTTT.

The rearrangement uses TRBV9 and TRBJ2-5; TRBD2 aligns across 8 bases. J gave up 5 bases and V 2 bases, and 8 bases lay outside the gene matches. The CDR3 is made up of 15 amino acids. Germline V gene sequence: CDR1 SGDLS, CDR2 YYNGEE. The CDR3 sequence is CASSVAGGPRETQYF. In DNA form, the CDR3 reads TGTGCCAGCAGCGTGGCGGGGGGACCTCGGGAGACCCAGTACTTC.

The J gene is TRBJ1-1, the V gene TRBV28; D gene ambiguous. Germline V gene data show CDR1 as MDHEN and CDR2 as SYDVKM. The CDR3 runs to 14 residues. Trimming left V 1 base short and J 10 bases short, with 16 bases between. Here the CDR3 reads CASSLFEVGFSAFF. CDR3 bases: TGTGCCAGCAGTTTATTTGAGGTTGGATTTTCAGCTTTCTTT.

V usage is TRBV6-6 and J usage is TRBJ1-2; TRBD1 matches 7 bases. Losses at the gene ends were 6 bases for V and 4 bases for J; bases not matched to a gene: 5. Germline V gene sequence: CDR1 MNHNY, CDR2 SVGAGI (reference sequence). The CDR3 is made up of 13 amino acids. In nucleotides, the CDR3 is TGTGCCAGCAGAACAGGGGACTCCTATGGCTACACCTTC. This translates into CASRTGDSYGYTF.

The chain is built from TRBV3-1 (or the pseudogene TRBV3-2) and TRBJ1-2, with no clear D. V gave up 2 bases and J gave up 6 bases, with 10 bases separating them. The V gene's germline CDR1 is LGHDT and CDR2 YNNKEL (reference sequence). There are 13 residues in the CDR3. In nucleotides, the CDR3 is TGTGCCAGCAGCCAACGGTCCGGGGATGGCTACACCTTC. This sequence encodes CASSQRSGDGYTF.

This clone was seen more than once but under ten times. This chain connects TRBV5-1 to TRBJ2-7, with D perhaps TRBD2 (5 bases). Looked up from germline, CDR1 is SGHRS and CDR2 is YFSETQ. CDR3 length: 14 amino acids. Trimming removed 0 bases from V and 2 bases from J, with 9 bases in between. The CDR3 spells CASSLAPEAYEQYF. The CDR3 DNA follows: TGCGCCAGCAGCTTGGCACCGGAGGCCTACGAGCAGTACTTC.

V gene TRBV14 combines with J gene TRBJ2-2; D perhaps matches TRBD1 (6 bases). Trimming pared 4 bases from V and 2 bases from J, leaving 20 bases between. Per the germline V gene, CDR1 is SGHDN and CDR2 is FVKESK. There are 18 residues in the CDR3. For the CDR3, the DNA is TGTGCCAGCAGCCGAACTCCGAGAGGGGGAGCCAACACCGGGGAGCTGTTTTTT. Translating it yields CASSRTPRGGANTGELFF.

In its sample, this clone was seen a few times. The V and J genes are TRBV28 and TRBJ1-4, with 11 bases lining up with TRBD1. Germline V gene data show CDR1 as MDHEN and CDR2 as SYDVKM. The CDR3 sequence is 17 residues long. V was pared by 6 bases and J by 8 bases, with 14 bases of the junction left unmatched. The CDR3 here is CASRLGQGGTGSEKLFF. The DNA of the CDR3 is TGTGCCAGCAGACTGGGACAGGGGGGGACAGGGTCCGAAAAACTGTTTTTT.

This clone has more than one count but fewer than ten. The gene calls are TRBV5-1 and TRBJ2-7; 7 bases line up with TRBD2. This CDR3 contains 13 residues. The germline V gene has CDR1 SGHRS and CDR2 YFSETQ. The trim removed 4 bases at V and 3 bases at J, leaving 4 bases unmatched. This CDR3 reads CASSVSSGYEQYF. The CDR3 region has the DNA TGCGCCAGCAGCGTATCTAGCGGCTACGAGCAGTACTTC. Full variable domain (missing parts from reference TRBV5-1 and TRBJ2-7): KAGVTQTPRYLIKTRGQQVTLSCSPISGHRSVSWYQQTPGQGLQFLFEYFSETQRNKGNFPGRFSGRQFSNSRSEMNVSTLELGDSALYLCASSVSSGYEQYFGPGTRLTVT.

The V and J genes are TRBV28 and TRBJ1-3, with D tentatively TRBD1 (5 bases). Germline V CDR1 and CDR2: MDHEN, SYDVKM. The CDR3 runs 15 residues. V lost 7 bases and J 2 bases, leaving 15 bases between the germline ends. CDR3: CASIERRGAGNTIYF. CDR3 nucleotide sequence: TGTGCCAGCATCGAACGGCGGGGGGCTGGAAACACCATATATTTT.

The chain has TRBV5-1 and TRBJ1-1, with D tentatively TRBD1 (6 bases). The CDR3 is 13 amino acids. Trimming cost V 5 bases and J 5 bases, with 13 bases left between them. Germline values: CDR1 SGHRS, CDR2 YFSETQ. CDR3 nucleotide sequence: TGCGCCAGCAGTGAACCACAGGGTACTGAAGCTTTCTTT. As protein: CASSEPQGTEAFF.

CDR3 region: CASSLPGTEAFF. In DNA form, the CDR3 reads TGTGCCAGCAGTTTGCCCGGGACTGAAGCTTTCTTT. The chain is built from TRBV27 and TRBJ1-1; unclear D gene. V shed 3 bases and J shed 5 bases, with 7 bases lying between them. The CDR3 covers 12 residues. The germline V gene has CDR1 MNHEY and CDR2 SMNVEV (reference sequence).

CDR3 nucleotides: TGTGCCACCGCGGCCGGCTACGAGCAGTACTTC. This encodes CATAAGYEQYF. The chain carries TRBV19 and TRBJ2-7; D not resolved. Germline values: CDR1 LNHDA, CDR2 SQIVND (reference sequence). The CDR3 runs 11 residues. V dropped 10 bases and J dropped 3 bases, with 10 bases sitting between them.

V and J are TRBV7-9 and TRBJ2-2; no clear D. The CDR3 has 16 amino acids. From germline, CDR1 is SEHNR and CDR2 FQNEAQ (reference sequence). Trimming removed 7 bases from V and 1 base from J, with 16 bases in between. The CDR3 nucleotides read TGTGCCAGCAACTTGAGAAAACCGCTGAACACCGGGGAGCTGTTTTTT. This sequence encodes CASNLRKPLNTGELFF. Full variable domain (remainder filled in from reference TRBV7-9 and TRBJ2-2): DTGVSQNPRHKITKRGQNVTFRCDPISEHNRLYWYRQTLGQGPEFLTYFQNEAQLEKSRLLSDRFSAERPKGSFSTLEIQRTEQGDSAMYLCASNLRKPLNTGELFFGEGSRLTVL.

This clone was counted ten times or more. The V call is TRBV19, the J call TRBJ2-1; the D gene is possibly TRBD2 (6 bases). CDR3 length equals 13 residues. CDR1 is LNHDA and CDR2 is SQIVND in the germline V gene (reference sequence). V shed 3 bases and J shed 10 bases, with 13 bases lying between them. The chain's CDR3 is CASSIQEGGEQFF. CDR3 nucleotides: TGTGCCAGTAGTATTCAGGAGGGAGGAGAGCAGTTCTTC.

V gene TRBV27 combines with J gene TRBJ2-7; 10 bases line up with TRBD1. With V trimmed by 4 bases and J by 4 bases, 4 bases remained unmatched. The CDR3 is 14 residues long. CDR1 and CDR2 from the germline V gene are MNHEY and SMNVEV (reference sequence). The CDR3 sequence is CASSSKDRGYEQYF. Here the CDR3 DNA reads TGTGCCAGCAGTTCGAAGGACAGGGGGTACGAGCAGTACTTC.

The chain carries TRBV6-5 and TRBJ2-7, with 7 positions matching TRBD1. The junction had 8 bases not matched to a gene; V was cut back by 6 bases and J by 3 bases. The CDR3 length is 14 residues. Looked up from germline, CDR1 is MNHEY and CDR2 is SVGAGI. The CDR3 DNA is TGTGCCAGCAGGCTTCGGGACAGATTCTACGAGCAGTACTTC. The encoded protein is CASRLRDRFYEQYF.

This chain connects TRBV2 to TRBJ1-1; 7 positions match TRBD1. The trim removed 6 bases at V and 6 bases at J, leaving 7 bases unmatched. CDR3 size: 13 residues. Germline assignment: CDR1 SNHLY and CDR2 FYNNEI. The CDR3 reads CASSVTGVAEAFF. The CDR3 coding sequence is TGTGCCAGCAGCGTTACAGGGGTCGCTGAAGCTTTCTTT.

The V call is TRBV9, the J call TRBJ2-1, with 7 nucleotides matching TRBD2. V shed 4 bases and J 1 base; nucleotides not matched to a gene: 2. Germline CDR1 is SGDLS and CDR2 is YYNGEE. The CDR3 totals 14 residues. CDR3 coding DNA: TGTGCCAGCAGCTCTAGCGGTTCCTACAATGAGCAGTTCTTC. Translated, it gives CASSSSGSYNEQFF.

The V call is TRBV30, the J call TRBJ1-1, with D possibly TRBD1 on 5 matching bases. Deletions cut 0 bases from V and 4 bases from J, with 12 bases between. The CDR3 covers 14 residues. CDR1 is GTSNPN, CDR2 SVGIG, per germline (reference sequence). The CDR3 nucleotides read TGTGCCTGGAGTGTGTGGGGCGCGAGCACTGAAGCTTTCTTT. Protein: CAWSVWGASTEAFF. The full variable domain, its missing parts supplied by reference TRBV30 and TRBJ1-1, is SQTIHQWPATLVQPVGSPLSLECTVEGTSNPNLYWYRQAAGRGLQLLFYSVGIGQISSEVPQNLSASRPQDRQFILSSKKLLLSDSGFYLCAWSVWGASTEAFFGQGTRLTVV.

This clone was observed a handful of times. The J gene is TRBJ1-2, the V gene TRBV9; TRBD1 might be the D (6 bases). V lost 0 bases and J 5 bases, leaving 11 bases between the germline ends. The CDR3 length is 14 residues. Germline assignment: CDR1 SGDLS and CDR2 YYNGEE. CDR3 protein: CASSVVTGTYGYTF. CDR3 DNA: TGTGCCAGCAGCGTAGTTACAGGGACATATGGCTACACCTTC.